Listed below are T cell receptor beta chains from one sample, sequenced in a study of T cells in tuberculosis. This table comes from immunoSEQ multiplex PCR, and its TCRdb copy is limited to in-frame clones, with some not included. The table has about 25,000 clones, around nine tenths seen once. The specimen was PBMCs. Source of these receptors: a donor under 30 with latent tuberculosis or without tuberculosis infection. Some clones in this sample may be carry-over from other donors' samples. CDR3s include the opening cysteine and the closing phenylalanine or tryptophan. A D gene is named only where the DNA matches it firmly. Only some rows state a clone size, as once, few, many or a class for expanded clones.

CDR3 protein: CASSLGTSGPYEQYF
CDR3 DNA: TGTGCCAGCAGCTTAGGGACTAGCGGTCCCTACGAGCAGTACTTC
J gene: TRBJ2-7
clone size: -
CDR3 length: 15
D gene: TRBD2
V gene: TRBV7-2

CDR3 protein: CASRIASATDTQYF
CDR3 DNA: TGTGCCAGCAGAATAGCTTCCGCCACAGATACGCAGTATTTT
J gene: TRBJ2-3
clone size: -
CDR3 length: 14
D gene: -
V gene: TRBV6-5

CDR3 protein: CASSKLRTPNSGANVLTF
CDR3 DNA: TGTGCCAGCAGCAAACTCAGGACACCCAACTCTGGGGCCAACGTCCTGACTTTC
J gene: TRBJ2-6
clone size: -
CDR3 length: 18
D gene: -
V gene: TRBV21-1

CDR3 protein: CASSESQGTNSPLHF
CDR3 DNA: TGCGCCAGCAGTGAGTCGCAGGGAACGAATTCACCCCTCCACTTT
J gene: TRBJ1-6
clone size: -
CDR3 length: 15
D gene: -
V gene: TRBV10-2

CDR3 protein: CASSIAVSGEQYF
CDR3 DNA: TGTGCCAGTAGTATCGCGGTATCGGGCGAGCAGTACTTC
J gene: TRBJ2-7
clone size: -
CDR3 length: 13
D gene: -
V gene: TRBV19

CDR3 protein: CASSLTAYSGKSYEQYF
CDR3 DNA: TGTGCCAGCTCCTTAACGGCGTATAGCGGAAAATCCTACGAGCAGTACTTC
J gene: TRBJ2-7
clone size: -
CDR3 length: 17
D gene: -
V gene: TRBV27

CDR3 protein: CASSLQASPDNEQFF
CDR3 DNA: TGTGCCAGCAGCCTCCAGGCTAGCCCAGACAATGAGCAGTTCTTC
J gene: TRBJ2-1
clone size: -
CDR3 length: 15
D gene: -
V gene: TRBV7-2

CDR3 protein: CASSSYLEAYIQYF
CDR3 DNA: TGTGCCAGCAGTAGCTATTTGGAGGCATACATTCAGTACTTC
J gene: TRBJ2-4
clone size: -
CDR3 length: 14
D gene: -
V gene: TRBV27

CDR3 protein: CASSDWTSAKETQYF
CDR3 DNA: TGTGCCAGCAGTGATTGGACTAGCGCGAAGGAGACCCAGTACTTC
J gene: TRBJ2-5
clone size: -
CDR3 length: 15
D gene: TRBD2
V gene: TRBV25-1

CDR3 protein: CASSLIYWTGVSEQFF
CDR3 DNA: TGTGCCAGCAGCTTAATTTACTGGACAGGGGTAAGTGAGCAGTTCTTC
J gene: TRBJ2-1
clone size: -
CDR3 length: 16
D gene: TRBD1
V gene: TRBV11-2

CDR3 protein: CAISGVPGLAGGPNEQYF
CDR3 DNA: TGTGCCATCAGTGGTGTCCCGGGACTAGCGGGGGGGCCGAACGAGCAGTACTTC
J gene: TRBJ2-7
clone size: -
CDR3 length: 18
D gene: TRBD2
V gene: TRBV10-3

CDR3 protein: CAISESRSSGGANVLTF
CDR3 DNA: TGTGCCATCAGTGAGTCGAGGTCCTCTGGGGGGGCCAACGTCCTGACTTTC
J gene: TRBJ2-6
clone size: -
CDR3 length: 17
D gene: -
V gene: TRBV10-3

CDR3 protein: CAISESMSGRSYEQYF
CDR3 DNA: TGTGCCATCAGTGAGTCGATGAGCGGGAGGTCCTACGAGCAGTACTTC
J gene: TRBJ2-7
clone size: -
CDR3 length: 16
D gene: TRBD2
V gene: TRBV10-3

CDR3 protein: CASSPTLGAGYGYTF
CDR3 DNA: TGTGCCAGCAGCCCAACCTTGGGAGCCGGCTATGGCTACACCTTC
J gene: TRBJ1-2
clone size: -
CDR3 length: 15
D gene: -
V gene: TRBV21-1

CDR3 protein: CASRAGSGNTIYF
CDR3 DNA: TGTGCCAGCAGGGCCGGGTCTGGAAACACCATATATTTT
J gene: TRBJ1-3
clone size: -
CDR3 length: 13
D gene: -
V gene: TRBV6-1

CDR3 protein: CASSRGGNTGELFF
CDR3 DNA: TGTGCCAGCAGTAGGGGCGGGAACACCGGGGAGCTGTTTTTT
J gene: TRBJ2-2
clone size: -
CDR3 length: 14
D gene: -
V gene: TRBV11-3

CDR3 protein: CASSPGQGGWVEQFF
CDR3 DNA: TGTGCTAGCAGCCCTGGACAGGGCGGGTGGGTTGAGCAGTTCTTC
J gene: TRBJ2-1
clone size: -
CDR3 length: 15
D gene: TRBD1
V gene: TRBV7-7

CDR3 protein: CASRVGQGYYYGYTF
CDR3 DNA: TGTGCCAGCAGGGTGGGACAGGGCTATTACTATGGCTACACCTTC
J gene: TRBJ1-2
clone size: once
CDR3 length: 15
D gene: TRBD1
V gene: TRBV27

CDR3 protein: CALSGEDGMNTEAFF
CDR3 DNA: TGTGCCCTTTCCGGGGAGGATGGAATGAACACTGAAGCTTTCTTT
J gene: TRBJ1-1
clone size: -
CDR3 length: 15
D gene: -
V gene: TRBV6-1

CDR3 protein: CASSEGALTGNTIYF
CDR3 DNA: TGTGCCAGCAGTGAGGGGGCCCTAACTGGAAACACCATATATTTT
J gene: TRBJ1-3
clone size: -
CDR3 length: 15
D gene: -
V gene: TRBV2

CDR3 protein: CASSDSGERGADTQYF
CDR3 DNA: TGTGCCAGCAGTGACTCCGGGGAGCGGGGGGCAGATACGCAGTATTTT
J gene: TRBJ2-3
clone size: -
CDR3 length: 16
D gene: TRBD2
V gene: TRBV6-4

CDR3 protein: CASSLEAGGYNEQFF
CDR3 DNA: TGTGCCAGCAGCTTAGAAGCGGGAGGCTACAATGAGCAGTTCTTC
J gene: TRBJ2-1
clone size: -
CDR3 length: 15
D gene: TRBD2
V gene: TRBV11-2

CDR3 protein: CASSSTCRDRHNSGNTIYF
CDR3 DNA: TGTGCCAGCAGCAGTACATGCCGGGACAGACATAACTCTGGAAACACCATATATTTT
J gene: TRBJ1-3
clone size: -
CDR3 length: 19
D gene: -
V gene: TRBV21-1

CDR3 protein: CAISGPGRTYGYTF
CDR3 DNA: TGTGCCATCAGTGGACCTGGACGGACTTATGGCTACACCTTC
J gene: TRBJ1-2
clone size: -
CDR3 length: 14
D gene: -
V gene: TRBV10-3